This T cell receptor (beta chain) was sequenced in a study of early T cells in non-severe SARS-CoV-2 infection (dated by TCRdb to about 2021). Turning to the overall study: TCR sequencing used bulk RNA from unsorted whole blood, so alpha and beta chains could not be paired.

The receptor library was made with 5' RACE. Sequencing instrument: NextSeq 500. The TCR library protocol attached unique molecular identifiers to individual cDNA molecules to correct for sequencing error and PCR bias. Sequencing covered both TCR alpha and beta chains, and within each sample the abundances of alpha and beta sequences were tightly co-correlated. In the original analysis: Decombinator V4 was used to perform V gene, J gene and CDR3 annotation of TCR sequences. TCRs were defined as expanded if a significant change between any two time points was detected under a Poisson model with p below 0.0001. TCR abundances were normalised to the total number of TCRs sequenced per sample and were expressed as counts per million. MAIT TCRs were defined by TRAV1-2 paired with TRAJ12, TRAJ20 or TRAJ33, and iNKT TCRs by TRAV10 paired with TRAJ18. VDJdb, accessed on 1 November 2021, was searched for TCRs annotated for CMV, EBV and SARS-CoV-2, and TCRs annotated for more than one antigen were excluded. TCRdb reprocessed the public reads (quality trimming at Q25 with fastp, clone calling with MiXCR) and kept in-frame beta chains. Rows matching on CDR3 protein sequence are summarized as one entry with the most common DNA and genes. TCRdb, not the authors, supplied the V and J calls. The sample yields approximately 39,000 distinct CDR3 sequences; 9.9% were counted once. The ten largest clonotypes hold around 12% of the sample.

With respect to this clonotype: Its antigen is currently not known. Qualities for individual bases were not recorded, and no much larger clone is one base off.

The study was a case-control design nested within a healthcare worker cohort in London, UK, with weekly nasopharyngeal swab PCR tests and blood sampling. Between 23 and 31 March 2020, the week of the UK lockdown, healthcare workers were enrolled and then followed up weekly for as long as 16 weeks. Deletion took 3 bases off V and 5 bases off J, with a span of 19 bases between the germline ends. CDR1 and CDR2 are read off the germline V gene as ENHRY and SYGVKD. From cysteine to phenylalanine, the CDR3 is 17 amino acids long. Just CDR3 DNA is preserved here, 51 bases in frame from base 1. Summary of the overall study and its limitations: Matching against VDJdb was skewed toward anti-spike CD8 responses, likely underestimated virus-specific expansions, and missed private and CD4 specificities.

The receptor chain draws on TRBV10-3 and TRBJ1-4; tentative D gene TRBD1, with 5 bases matching. The sequencing sample was made of whole blood. The source is an adult who was a healthcare worker with PCR-confirmed SARS-CoV-2 infection or an uninfected control (not recorded which). Here the CDR3 is given as CAISDDGGADTNEKLFF. At the DNA level, the sequence is TGTGCCATCAGTGATGACGGTGGGGCAGACACCAATGAAAAACTGTTTTTT.